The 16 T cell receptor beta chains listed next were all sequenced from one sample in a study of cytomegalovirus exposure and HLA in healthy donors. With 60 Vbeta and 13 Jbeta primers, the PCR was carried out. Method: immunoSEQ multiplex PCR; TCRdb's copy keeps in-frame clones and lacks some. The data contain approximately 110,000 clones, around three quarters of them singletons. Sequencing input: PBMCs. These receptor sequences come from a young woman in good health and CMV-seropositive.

CDR3 amino acids: CASSEDLRAETQYF. CDR3 nucleotides: TGTGCCAGCAGTGAAGATCTGAGAGCGGAGACCCAGTACTTC. V is TRBV2 and J is TRBJ2-5; no clear D gene. CDR3 size: 14 residues. Germline V lookup: CDR1 SNHLY, CDR2 FYNNEI. Between the trimmed V and J ends, which lost 1 base and 5 bases, there was a span of 11 bases.

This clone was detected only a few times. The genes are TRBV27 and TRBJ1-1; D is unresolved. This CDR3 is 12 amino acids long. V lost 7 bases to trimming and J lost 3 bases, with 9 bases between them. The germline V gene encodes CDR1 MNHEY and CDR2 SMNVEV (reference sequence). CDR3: CASKGRYTEAFF. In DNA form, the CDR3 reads TGTGCCAGCAAAGGCAGGTACACTGAAGCTTTCTTT.

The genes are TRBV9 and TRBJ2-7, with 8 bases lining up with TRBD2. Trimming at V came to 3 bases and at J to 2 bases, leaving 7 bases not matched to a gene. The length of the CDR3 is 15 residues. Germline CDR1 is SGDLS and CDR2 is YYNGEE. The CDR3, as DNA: TGTGCCAGCAGCGGGGGGGGACTAGGTCCCTACGAGCAGTACTTC. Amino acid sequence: CASSGGGLGPYEQYF.

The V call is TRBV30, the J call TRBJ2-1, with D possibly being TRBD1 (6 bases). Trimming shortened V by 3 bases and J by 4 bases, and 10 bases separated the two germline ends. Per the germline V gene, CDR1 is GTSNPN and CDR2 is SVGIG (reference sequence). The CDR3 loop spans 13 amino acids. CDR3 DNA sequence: TGTGCCTGGAGACAGGGCCATTACAATGAGCAGTTCTTC. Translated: CAWRQGHYNEQFF.

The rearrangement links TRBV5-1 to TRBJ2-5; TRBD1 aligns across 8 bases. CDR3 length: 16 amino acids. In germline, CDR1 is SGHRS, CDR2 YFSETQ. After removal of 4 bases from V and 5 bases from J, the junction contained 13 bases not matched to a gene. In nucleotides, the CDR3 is TGCGCCAGCAGCCGATCGATTATCCAGGGGGCGGAGACCCAGTACTTC. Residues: CASSRSIIQGAETQYF.

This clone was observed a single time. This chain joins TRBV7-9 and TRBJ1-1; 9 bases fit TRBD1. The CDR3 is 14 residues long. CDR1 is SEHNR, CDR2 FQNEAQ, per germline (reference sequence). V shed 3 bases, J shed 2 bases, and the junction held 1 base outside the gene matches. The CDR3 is CASSLTGGNTEAFF. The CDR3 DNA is TGTGCCAGCAGCTTGACAGGGGGAAACACTGAAGCTTTCTTT. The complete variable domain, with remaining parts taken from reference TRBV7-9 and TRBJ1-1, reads DTGVSQNPRHKITKRGQNVTFRCDPISEHNRLYWYRQTLGQGPEFLTYFQNEAQLEKSRLLSDRFSAERPKGSFSTLEIQRTEQGDSAMYLCASSLTGGNTEAFFGQGTRLTVV.

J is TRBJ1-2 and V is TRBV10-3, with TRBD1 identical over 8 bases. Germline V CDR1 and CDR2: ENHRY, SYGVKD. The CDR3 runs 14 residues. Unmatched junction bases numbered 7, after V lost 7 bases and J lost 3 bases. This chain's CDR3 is CAINPDRDYYGYTF. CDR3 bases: TGTGCCATCAACCCGGACAGGGACTACTATGGCTACACCTTC.

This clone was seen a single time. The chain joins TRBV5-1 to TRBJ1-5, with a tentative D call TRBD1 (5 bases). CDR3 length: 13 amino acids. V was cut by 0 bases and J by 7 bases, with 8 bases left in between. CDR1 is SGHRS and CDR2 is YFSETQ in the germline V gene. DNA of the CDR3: TGCGCCAGCAGCTTGGTTGGGGGGCAGCCCCAGCATTTT. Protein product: CASSLVGGQPQHF.

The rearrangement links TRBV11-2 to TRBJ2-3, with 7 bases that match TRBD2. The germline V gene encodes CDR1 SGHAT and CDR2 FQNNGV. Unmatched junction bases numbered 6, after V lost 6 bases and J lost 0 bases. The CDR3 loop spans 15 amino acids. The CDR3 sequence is CASRRLATSTDTQYF. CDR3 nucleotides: TGTGCCAGCAGACGACTAGCAACTAGCACAGATACGCAGTATTTT.

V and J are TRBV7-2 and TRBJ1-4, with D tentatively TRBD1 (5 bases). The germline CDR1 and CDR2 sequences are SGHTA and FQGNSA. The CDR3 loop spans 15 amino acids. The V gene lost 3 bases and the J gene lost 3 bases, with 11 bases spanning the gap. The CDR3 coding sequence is TGTGCCAGCAGCTTGCAGGGATCGGCTAATGAAAAACTGTTTTTT. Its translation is CASSLQGSANEKLFF.

The CDR3 loop reads CATSSAGGGNQPQHF. The CDR3 nucleotides are TGTGCCACCAGCAGCGCAGGGGGAGGCAATCAGCCCCAGCATTTT. V usage is TRBV15 and J usage is TRBJ1-5; 7 nucleotides agree with TRBD1. The CDR3 is 15 amino acids. Trimming removed 3 bases from V and 2 bases from J; junction bases left unmatched: 4. Looked up from germline, CDR1 is LNHNV and CDR2 is YYDKDF (reference sequence).

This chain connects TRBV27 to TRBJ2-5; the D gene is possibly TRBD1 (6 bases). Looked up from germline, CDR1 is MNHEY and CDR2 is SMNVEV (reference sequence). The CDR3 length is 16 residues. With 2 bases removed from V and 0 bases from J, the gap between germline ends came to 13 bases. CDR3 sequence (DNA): TGTGCCAGCAGTTTAGTGGCAGGACAGTACCAAGAGACCCAGTACTTC. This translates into CASSLVAGQYQETQYF.

CDR3 nucleotide sequence: TGTGCCAGCAGCTCGGCGAGGGGGCGGAAGACCCAGTACTTC. Translated: CASSSARGRKTQYF. V and J are TRBV5-4 and TRBJ2-5; 7 positions agree with TRBD1. Germline assignment: CDR1 SGHNT and CDR2 YYREEE (reference sequence). V trimming: 3 bases; J trimming: 6 bases; junction bases outside the gene matches: 8. This CDR3 has 14 residues.

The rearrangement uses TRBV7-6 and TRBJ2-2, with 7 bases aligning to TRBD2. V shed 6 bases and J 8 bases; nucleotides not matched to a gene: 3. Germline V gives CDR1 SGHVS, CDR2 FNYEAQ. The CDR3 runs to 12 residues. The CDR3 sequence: CASRSAGGELFF. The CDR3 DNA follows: TGTGCCAGCAGGTCAGCGGGAGGGGAGCTGTTTTTT.

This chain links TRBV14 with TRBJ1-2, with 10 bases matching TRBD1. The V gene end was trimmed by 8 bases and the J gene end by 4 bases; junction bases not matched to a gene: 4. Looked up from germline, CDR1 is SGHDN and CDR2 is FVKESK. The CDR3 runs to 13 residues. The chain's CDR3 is CASQRQGAYGYTF. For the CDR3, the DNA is TGTGCCAGCCAGAGACAGGGGGCCTATGGCTACACCTTC.

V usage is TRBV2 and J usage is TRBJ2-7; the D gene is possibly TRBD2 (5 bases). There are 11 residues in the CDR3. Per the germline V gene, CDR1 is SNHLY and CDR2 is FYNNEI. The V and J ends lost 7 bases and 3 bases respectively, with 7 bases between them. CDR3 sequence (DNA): TGTGCCAGCAAAACTAGCTACGAGCAGTACTTC. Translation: CASKTSYEQYF. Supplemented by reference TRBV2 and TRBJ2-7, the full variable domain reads EPEVTQTPSHQVTQMGQEVILRCVPISNHLYFYWYRQILGQKVEFLVSFYNNEISEKSEIFDDQFSVERPDGSNFTLKIRSTKLEDSAMYFCASKTSYEQYFGPGTRLTVT.